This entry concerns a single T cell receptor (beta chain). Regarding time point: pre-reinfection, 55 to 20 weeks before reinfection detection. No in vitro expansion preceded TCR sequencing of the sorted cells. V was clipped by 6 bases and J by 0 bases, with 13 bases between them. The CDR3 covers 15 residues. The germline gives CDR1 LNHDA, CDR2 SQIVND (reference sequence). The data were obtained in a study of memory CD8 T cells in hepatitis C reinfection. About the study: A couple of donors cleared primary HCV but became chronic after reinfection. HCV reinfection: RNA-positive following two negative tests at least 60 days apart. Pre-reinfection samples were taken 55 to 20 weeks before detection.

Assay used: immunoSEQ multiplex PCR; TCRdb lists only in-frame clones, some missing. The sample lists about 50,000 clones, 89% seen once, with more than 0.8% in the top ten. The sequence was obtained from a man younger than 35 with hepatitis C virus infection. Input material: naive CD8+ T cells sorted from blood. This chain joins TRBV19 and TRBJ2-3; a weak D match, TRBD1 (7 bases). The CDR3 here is CASRAGQRSTDTQYF. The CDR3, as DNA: TGTGCCAGTAGGGCGGGACAGCGTAGCACAGATACGCAGTATTTT.